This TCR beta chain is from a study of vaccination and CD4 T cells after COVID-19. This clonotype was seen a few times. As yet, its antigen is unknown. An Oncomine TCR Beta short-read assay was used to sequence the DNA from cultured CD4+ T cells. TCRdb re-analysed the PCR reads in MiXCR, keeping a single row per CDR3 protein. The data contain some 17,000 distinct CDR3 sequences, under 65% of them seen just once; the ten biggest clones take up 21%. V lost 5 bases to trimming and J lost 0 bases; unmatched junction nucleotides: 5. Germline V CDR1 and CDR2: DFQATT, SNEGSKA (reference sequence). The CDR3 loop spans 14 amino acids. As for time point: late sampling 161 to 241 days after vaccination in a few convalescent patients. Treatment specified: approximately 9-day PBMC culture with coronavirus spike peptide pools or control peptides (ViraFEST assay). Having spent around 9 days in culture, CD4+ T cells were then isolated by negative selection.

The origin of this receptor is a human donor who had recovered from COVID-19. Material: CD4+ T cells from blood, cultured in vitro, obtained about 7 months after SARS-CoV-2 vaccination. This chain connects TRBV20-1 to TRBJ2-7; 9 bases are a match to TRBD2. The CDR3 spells CSAAGTSISYEQYF. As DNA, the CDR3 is TGCAGTGCTGCCGGGACTAGCATCTCCTACGAGCAGTACTTC.